This T cell receptor (beta chain) was captured by sequencing in a study of blood T cell repertoires in COVID-19. About the research overall: Acute and convalescent COVID-19 samples came from the United States, Italy and Spain.

The CDR3 is 14 amino acids. Germline CDR1 and CDR2: LNHDA and SQIVND (reference sequence). Deletions cut 1 base from V and 10 bases from J, with 16 bases between. Membership in each cohort depended on participant-reported clinical history. How the authors handled the data: Amplification with reference gene primers provided the estimates of nucleated cell counts. Assay used: immunoSEQ multiplex PCR; TCRdb lists only in-frame clones, some missing. V and J calls and clone size are given by that table; D and trimming were obtained from the DNA. The sample yields approximately 230,000 clones, 80% to 90% seen once.

The TCR was taken from a man between 18 and 35 years old who had recovered from COVID-19. Specimen: PBMCs or T cells enriched from blood (not recorded which). The chain couples TRBV19 to TRBJ1-2, with D perhaps TRBD1 (5 bases). CDR3 sequence: CASSIGGRAPFYTF. CDR3 in DNA: TGTGCCAGTAGTATAGGGGGCAGGGCCCCTTTCTACACCTTC.